This T cell receptor beta chain was sequenced in a study of cytomegalovirus exposure and HLA in healthy donors. Regarding the study as a whole: Accounts indicate the classifier identified cytomegalovirus status with strong specificity and sensitivity.

With V trimmed by 3 bases and J by 6 bases, 8 bases remained unmatched. The CDR3 sequence is 15 residues long. Germline lookup yields CDR1 SGHTS and CDR2 YDEGEE. Profiled with immunoSEQ multiplex PCR; TCRdb holds only in-frame clones, not every one. The sample lists 78,000 or so clones, 90% to 96% occurring once. As to this clone: Its cognate antigen is unknown.

The chain joins TRBV5-8 to TRBJ1-3, with 8 bases lining up with TRBD1. This sequence originates from a man aged 18-30 years in good health and CMV-seropositive. Sequenced input: PBMCs. The CDR3 loop reads CASSSSGGVENTIYF. The CDR3 nucleotides read TGTGCCAGCAGCTCATCAGGGGGCGTAGAAAACACCATATATTTT. The variable domain in full, with the rest retrieved from reference TRBV5-8 and TRBJ1-3, is EAGVTQSPTHLIKTRGQQATLRCSPISGHTSVYWYQQALGLGLQFLLWYDEGEERNRGNFPPRFSGRQFPNYSSELNVNALELEDSALYLCASSSSGGVENTIYFGEGSWLTVV.